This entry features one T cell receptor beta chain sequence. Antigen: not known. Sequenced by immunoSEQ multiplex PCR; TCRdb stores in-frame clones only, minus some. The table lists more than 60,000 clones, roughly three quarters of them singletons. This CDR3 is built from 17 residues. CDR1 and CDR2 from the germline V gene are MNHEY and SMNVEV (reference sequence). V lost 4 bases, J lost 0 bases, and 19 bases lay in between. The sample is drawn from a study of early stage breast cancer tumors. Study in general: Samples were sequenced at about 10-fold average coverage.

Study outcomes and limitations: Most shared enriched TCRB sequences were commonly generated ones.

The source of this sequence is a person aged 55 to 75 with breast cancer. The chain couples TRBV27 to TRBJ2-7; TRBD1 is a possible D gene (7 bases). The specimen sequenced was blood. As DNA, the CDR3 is TGTGCCAGCAGTTCATATCGCGGGACAGATAGCTCCTACGAGCAGTACTTC. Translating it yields CASSSYRGTDSSYEQYF.